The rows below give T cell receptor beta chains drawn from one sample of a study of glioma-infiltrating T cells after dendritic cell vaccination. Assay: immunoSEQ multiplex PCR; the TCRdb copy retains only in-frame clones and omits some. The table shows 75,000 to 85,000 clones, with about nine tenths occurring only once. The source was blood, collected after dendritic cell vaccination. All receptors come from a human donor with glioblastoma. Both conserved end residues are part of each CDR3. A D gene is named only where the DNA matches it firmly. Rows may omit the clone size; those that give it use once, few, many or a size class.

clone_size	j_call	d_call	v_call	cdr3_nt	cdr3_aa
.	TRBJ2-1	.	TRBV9	TGTGCCAGCAGCGGCGGTCCCCGCGGGACCTACAATGAGCAGTTCTTC	CASSGGPRGTYNEQFF
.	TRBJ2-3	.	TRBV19	TGTGCCAGCGTCTCGAGGACAGATACGCAGTATTTT	CASVSRTDTQYF
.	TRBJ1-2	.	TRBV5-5	TGTGCCAGCAGCCCAACAGGGTTCCCTGGCTACACCTTC	CASSPTGFPGYTF
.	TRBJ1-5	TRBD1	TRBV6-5	TGTGCCAGCAGTTTACAGGGGAACGGGCAGCCCCAGCATTTT	CASSLQGNGQPQHF
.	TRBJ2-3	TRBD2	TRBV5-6	TGTGCCAGCAGCCGGACTAGCGGGGGAGATACAGATACGCAGTATTTT	CASSRTSGGDTDTQYF
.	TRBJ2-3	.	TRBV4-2	TGTGCCAGCAGCCCCCCTCGGGATCACACAGATACGCAGTATTTT	CASSPPRDHTDTQYF
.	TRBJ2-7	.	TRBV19	TGTGCCAGTAGTTTCACTACTCCCGCCTACGAGCAGTACTTC	CASSFTTPAYEQYF
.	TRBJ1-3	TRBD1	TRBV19	TGTGCCAGTACCAACAGGGGGCCTGGAAACACCATATATTTT	CASTNRGPGNTIYF
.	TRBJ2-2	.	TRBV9	TGTGCCAGCAGCCCCTCCGGAGGCACCGGGGAGCTGTTTTTT	CASSPSGGTGELFF
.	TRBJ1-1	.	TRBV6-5	TGTGCCACCCGCAGGGTCACTGAAGCTTTCTTT	CATRRVTEAFF
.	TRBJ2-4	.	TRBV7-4	TGTGCCAGCAGACCCCACAGGGTACCTACCAAAAACATTCAGTACTTC	CASRPHRVPTKNIQYF
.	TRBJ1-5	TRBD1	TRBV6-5	TGTGCCAGCAGTTACTCGAGGACAGGGGAACAGCCCCAGCATTTT	CASSYSRTGEQPQHF
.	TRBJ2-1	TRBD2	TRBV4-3	TGCGCCAGCAGCCAAGACTCCAGCGGGAGATCGGGTGAGCAGTTCTTC	CASSQDSSGRSGEQFF
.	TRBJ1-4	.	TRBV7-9	TGTGCCAGCAGCCTCTCCCCCCCAGGGCCCGCTAATGAAAAACTGTTTTTT	CASSLSPPGPANEKLFF
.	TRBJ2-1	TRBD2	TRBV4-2	TGTGCCAGCAGCCAACTAGCGGGAGGACTCTCCTACAATGAGCAGTTCTTC	CASSQLAGGLSYNEQFF
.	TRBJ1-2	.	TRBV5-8	TGTGCCAGCAGCTGGGTGAATGGGGGCGCCTATGGCTACACCTTC	CASSWVNGGAYGYTF
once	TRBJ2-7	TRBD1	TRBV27	TGTGCCAGCAGAGGAGGACAGGGGAGCTCCTACGAGCAGTACTTC	CASRGGQGSSYEQYF
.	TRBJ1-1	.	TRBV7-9	TGTGCCAGCAGCCAAAGGACAGAATTGTTTTCCGAAGCTTTCTTT	CASSQRTELFSEAFF
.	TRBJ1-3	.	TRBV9	TGTGCCAGCAGCCCACAGGGATATGGAAACACCATATATTTT	CASSPQGYGNTIYF
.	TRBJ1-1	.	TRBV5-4	TGTGCCAGCAGCTTGCAGGAGAACACTGAAGCTTTCTTT	CASSLQENTEAFF
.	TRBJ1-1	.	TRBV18	TGTGCCAGCTCACCACCGTCGGGCAGGGGAGATGACACTGAAGCTTTCTTT	CASSPPSGRGDDTEAFF
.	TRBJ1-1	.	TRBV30	TGTGCCTGGAGTGTACAGGCGAACACTGAAGCTTTCTTT	CAWSVQANTEAFF
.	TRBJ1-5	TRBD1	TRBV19	TGTGCCAGTTCCACACCCCCTTCGGGACAGGTCAATCAGCCCCAGCATTTT	CASSTPPSGQVNQPQHF
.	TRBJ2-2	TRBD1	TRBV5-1	TGCGCCAGCAGTTGGACAGGGGTGAACACCGGGGAGCTGTTTTTT	CASSWTGVNTGELFF
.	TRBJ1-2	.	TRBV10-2	TGCGCCACAGACGGGGGATCCTATGGCTACACCTTC	CATDGGSYGYTF
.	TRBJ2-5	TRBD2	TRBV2	TGTGCCAGCAGTGAAATCGGGCGGGGGGGCGGAGAGACCCAGTACTTC	CASSEIGRGGGETQYF
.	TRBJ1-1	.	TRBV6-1	TGTGCCACCCAATGGGCGGGTGGCACTGAAGCTTTCTTT	CATQWAGGTEAFF
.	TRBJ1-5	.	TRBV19	TGTGCCAGTAGTTACCCAGGGTTTCGAAATCAGCCCCAGCATTTT	CASSYPGFRNQPQHF
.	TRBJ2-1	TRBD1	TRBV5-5	TGTGCCAGCACTACCCTGGCGGGGACAGGTCTCTCAGGGTTCTTC	CASTTLAGTGLSGFF
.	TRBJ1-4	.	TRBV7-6	TGTGCCAGCAGCTTAGGATGGTTGGGAGAACTGTTTTTT	CASSLGWLGELFF
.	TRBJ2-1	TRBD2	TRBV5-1	TGCGCCAGCAGTTTTGGACTAGCGGGTCGAAGTTTGGAGTTCTTC	CASSFGLAGRSLEFF
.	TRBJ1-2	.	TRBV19	TGTGCCAGTAGTCCCTTAGGGGCACAGGGTGCCTATGGCTACACCTTC	CASSPLGAQGAYGYTF
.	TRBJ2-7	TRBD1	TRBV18	TGTGCCAGCTCACCGGGGACAGGAGACTACGAGCAGTACTTC	CASSPGTGDYEQYF
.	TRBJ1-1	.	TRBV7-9	TGTGCCAGCAGCTTATGGACACTGAACACTGAAGCTTTCTTT	CASSLWTLNTEAFF
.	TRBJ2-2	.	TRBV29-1	TGCAGCGTTGAAAGGGGTGACACCGGGGAGCTGTTTTTT	CSVERGDTGELFF
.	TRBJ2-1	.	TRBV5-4	TGTGCCAGCAGCTTGCGGGAGCGGTACAATGAGCAGTTCTTC	CASSLRERYNEQFF
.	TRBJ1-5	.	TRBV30	TGTGCCTGGAGCGACGACACTAGCAATCAGCCCCAGCATTTT	CAWSDDTSNQPQHF
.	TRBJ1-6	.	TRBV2	TGTGCCAGCAGTGAAGAAGGGGTTACCCTCCACTTT	CASSEEGVTLHF
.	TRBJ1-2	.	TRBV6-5	TGTGCCAGCAGTAATACAGGGTCTGACGGCTACACCTTC	CASSNTGSDGYTF
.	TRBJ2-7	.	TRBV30	TGTGCCTGGGAGGCCGGGACTGGGGGTTACGAGCAGTACTTC	CAWEAGTGGYEQYF
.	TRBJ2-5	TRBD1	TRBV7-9	TGTGCCAGCAGCCGGGACAGATCACAAGAGACCCAGTACTTC	CASSRDRSQETQYF
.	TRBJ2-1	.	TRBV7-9	TGTGCCTTATACCCTCGGGGCAATGAGCAGTTCTTC	CALYPRGNEQFF
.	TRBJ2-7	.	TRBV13	TGTGCCAGCAGCACCCCGCGTTGGACAGACGACTACGAGCAGTACTTC	CASSTPRWTDDYEQYF
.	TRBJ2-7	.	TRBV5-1	TGCGCCAGCAGCGACAGAAACTTTCGGAGCTCCTACGAGCAGTACTTC	CASSDRNFRSSYEQYF
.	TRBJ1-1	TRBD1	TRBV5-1	TGCGCCAGCAGCTCTGGACAGGGTGTGACTGAAGCTTTCTTT	CASSSGQGVTEAFF
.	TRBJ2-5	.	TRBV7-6	TGTGCCAGCAGCTTAAGGTCGAGAGGCGAGACCCAGTACTTC	CASSLRSRGETQYF
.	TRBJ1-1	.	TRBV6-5	TGTGCCACCATACGGTCGGGACTCCATAACCCTGAAGCTTTCTTT	CATIRSGLHNPEAFF